This T cell receptor (beta chain) was documented in a study of early T cells in non-severe SARS-CoV-2 infection. Each CDR3 protein gets one entry after TCRdb re-called the 5' RACE reads with MiXCR. Of 60,000 to 75,000 distinct CDR3 sequences listed, 12% are singletons. This clonotype was found many times. With 4 bases clipped from V and 0 bases from J, the junction kept 5 bases outside the gene matches. CDR3 length: 15 amino acids. CDR1 and CDR2 (germline): SGHTA, FQGNSA. The sequenced sample was whole blood. This sequence originates from an adult who was a healthcare worker with PCR-confirmed SARS-CoV-2 infection or an uninfected control (not recorded which). The chain is built from TRBV7-2 and TRBJ2-7; 8 nucleotides line up with TRBD2. CDR3 sequence (DNA): TGTGCCAGCAGCTCGGGACTAGTCTCCTCCTACGAGCAGTACTTC. It specifies CASSSGLVSSYEQYF.